A selection of T cell receptor beta chains follows, all from one sample in a study of graft-versus-host responses after intestinal transplantation. For these TCRs, the target antigens are not known. TCRdb's table, derived via immunoSEQ multiplex PCR, lists solely in-frame clones and lacks some. The sample has roughly 110,000 clones; more than 80% are singletons. The sequencing used unstimulated CD4+ T cells sorted from spleen or lymph node cells, collected before transplant. The receptors come from a human donor who was the organ donor for an intestinal transplant. Each CDR3 is given without its conserved first and last residue. The D gene is left open where the match is weak.

j_gene,v_gene,d_gene,CDR3aa
TRBJ1-5,TRBV30,TRBD1,AWSDRTGNQPQH
TRBJ2-7,TRBV5-1,TRBD2,ASSKRDSYEQY
TRBJ1-3,TRBV7-9,NA,ASSSTYRGNTIY
TRBJ1-2,TRBV6-1,NA,ASTLYRVYGYT
TRBJ2-7,TRBV30,TRBD1,AWSVPGQVYEQY
TRBJ2-1,TRBV11-2,TRBD2,ASSVSGRVNEQF
TRBJ2-2,TRBV10-1,NA,ASRAPRGSSTGELF
TRBJ2-1,TRBV15,NA,ATSRDISAPRSYNEQF
TRBJ2-3,TRBV5-1,NA,ASSLNSPTDTQY
TRBJ2-7,TRBV6-5,NA,ASSREGPGTYEQY
TRBJ2-7,TRBV28,NA,ASSLIGLQSFEQY
TRBJ2-1,TRBV4-1,NA,ASSQVAAIPGSSYNEQF
TRBJ1-2,TRBV6-6,TRBD1,ASSYEGQVYGYT
TRBJ2-1,TRBV19,TRBD1,ASSDTGGRVRNEQF
TRBJ2-3,TRBV6-4,NA,ASSDHPSSSTDTQY
TRBJ2-7,TRBV23-1,NA,ASSQSGVSTYEQY
TRBJ2-2,TRBV7-8,NA,ASSSYRRGALNTGELF
TRBJ1-3,TRBV6-6,TRBD1,VSSYRGSGNTIY
TRBJ1-1,TRBV2,NA,ASSELAWVNTEAF
NA,TRBV28,TRBD2,ASSDGLAGDEQY
TRBJ2-3,TRBV5-1,NA,ASSLQGSTDTQY